This T cell receptor beta chain was retrieved from a study of tumor T cells in aggressive B-cell lymphoma. Assay: immunoSEQ multiplex PCR; the TCRdb copy retains only in-frame clones and omits some. The sample holds 10,000 or so clones; about 93% are singletons and the top ten take roughly 3%. The CDR3 extends over 14 amino acids. Germline V gene lookup returns CDR1 MNHEY and CDR2 SVGAGI. Input material: tumor tissue. The clonotype comes from an adult with diffuse large B cell lymphoma. This chain links TRBV6-5 with TRBJ2-1, with 8 positions matching TRBD1. The CDR3 here is CVTYPTGAYNEQFF. CDR3 sequence (DNA): TGTGTCACTTACCCGACAGGGGCCTACAATGAGCAGTTCTTC.